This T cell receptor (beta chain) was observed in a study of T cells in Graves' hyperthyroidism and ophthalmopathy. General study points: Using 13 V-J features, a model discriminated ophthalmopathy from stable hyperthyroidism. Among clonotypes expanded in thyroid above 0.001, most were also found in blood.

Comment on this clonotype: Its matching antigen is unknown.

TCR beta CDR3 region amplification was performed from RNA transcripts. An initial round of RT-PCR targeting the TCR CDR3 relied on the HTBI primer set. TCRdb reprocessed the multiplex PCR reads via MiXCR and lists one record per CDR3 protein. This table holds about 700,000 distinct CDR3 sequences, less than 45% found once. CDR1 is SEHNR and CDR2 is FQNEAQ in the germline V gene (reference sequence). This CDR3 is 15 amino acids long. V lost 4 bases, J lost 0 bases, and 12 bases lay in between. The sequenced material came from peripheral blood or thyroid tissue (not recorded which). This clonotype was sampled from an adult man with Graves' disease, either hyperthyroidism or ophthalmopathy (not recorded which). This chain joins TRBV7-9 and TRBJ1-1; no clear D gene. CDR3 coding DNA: TGTGCCAGCAGCTCACCCGGGGAGGTGAACACTGAAGCTTTCTTT. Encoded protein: CASSSPGEVNTEAFF.